These 15 T cell receptor beta chains share one sample of origin, sequenced in a study of blood T cell repertoires in COVID-19. Produced via immunoSEQ multiplex PCR; TCRdb's table is partial and in-frame only. Of 60,000 to 75,000 clones in the sample, approximately 79% were seen once. Sequenced material: peripheral blood. The receptor source for this set is a man in his 60s with active or convalescent COVID-19.

The CDR3 here is CASSSSGGRGYTF. The CDR3 nucleotides are TGTGCCAGCAGTTCCTCGGGGGGGAGAGGCTACACCTTC. The chain couples TRBV27 to TRBJ1-2; D possibly corresponds to TRBD1 (5 bases). V lost 4 bases, J lost 8 bases, and 14 bases lay in between. Germline CDR1 MNHEY, CDR2 SMNVEV (reference sequence). CDR3 length: 13 residues.

The rearrangement uses TRBV19 and TRBJ1-2; D gene uncertain. V lost 1 base and J 8 bases, leaving 14 bases between the germline ends. The CDR3 has 14 residues. CDR1 and CDR2 (germline): LNHDA, SQIVND (reference sequence). CDR3 amino acids: CASSIGGPPAGYTF. In DNA, the CDR3 is TGTGCCAGTAGTATAGGAGGGCCTCCGGCGGGCTACACCTTC.

V usage is TRBV18 and J usage is TRBJ2-1, with D possibly being TRBD2 (6 bases). The CDR3 loop spans 16 amino acids. Germline assignment: CDR1 KGHSH and CDR2 LQKENI. Trimming removed 0 bases from V and 5 bases from J, with 14 bases in between. In DNA, the CDR3 is TGTGCCAGCTCACCACCGTCAGGGTGGGGGGACAATGAGCAGTTCTTC. As protein: CASSPPSGWGDNEQFF.

This clone was seen just once. The gene calls are TRBV14 and TRBJ2-1; possible D gene TRBD2, 6 bases. The CDR3 length is 14 residues. V was cut by 2 bases and J by 2 bases, with 7 bases left in between. Germline V gene lookup returns CDR1 SGHDN and CDR2 FVKESK. The CDR3 nucleotides are TGTGCCAGCAGCCAAACTAGCCCCTACAATGAGCAGTTCTTC. This translates into CASSQTSPYNEQFF.

The rearrangement joins TRBV12-3 or TRBV12-4 to TRBJ2-3; D is unclear. The CDR3 spans 13 residues. Trimming pared 2 bases from V and 0 bases from J, leaving 3 bases between. CDR3 in amino acids: CASSLLSTDTQYF. CDR3 DNA sequence: TGTGCCAGCAGTTTACTGAGCACAGATACGCAGTATTTT.

The chain combines TRBV6-6 with TRBJ2-7; D remains unclear. The germline V and J ends were trimmed by 6 bases and 2 bases, with 14 bases remaining between them. The CDR3 totals 14 residues. CDR1 is MNHNY and CDR2 is SVGAGI in the germline V gene (reference sequence). CDR3 DNA sequence: TGTGCCAGCAGCCTATTAGACATGCCCTACGAGCAGTACTTC. It yields the protein CASSLLDMPYEQYF.

The chain couples TRBV29-1 to TRBJ1-4, with 9 bases that match TRBD1. This CDR3 comprises 13 residues. Trimming removed 8 bases from V and 8 bases from J; junction bases left unmatched: 9. Germline loops: CDR1 SQVTM, CDR2 ANQGSEA. CDR3 nucleotides: TGCAGCATGCGGGGACAGGGTAACGAAAAACTGTTTTTT. As protein: CSMRGQGNEKLFF.

The chain recombines TRBV4-1 with TRBJ2-4; 9 positions match TRBD2. V lost 0 bases and J lost 1; bases outside the gene matches: 13. CDR1 is MGHRA and CDR2 is YSYEKL in the germline V gene. The CDR3 covers 20 residues. The CDR3 spells CASSQEEGGGAIVAKNIQYF. The CDR3 nucleotides are TGCGCCAGCAGCCAAGAGGAGGGCGGGGGGGCGATAGTGGCCAAAAACATTCAGTACTTC.

This sequence joins TRBV18 and TRBJ2-7, with 12 bases aligning to TRBD1. Trimming at V came to 4 bases and at J to 0 bases, leaving 13 bases not matched to a gene. The CDR3 has 19 residues. Germline lookup yields CDR1 KGHSH and CDR2 LQKENI. CDR3 residues: CASSLHQTGTGGDSYEQYF. The CDR3 coding sequence is TGTGCCAGCTCACTACACCAGACCGGGACAGGGGGCGACTCCTACGAGCAGTACTTC.

The chain combines TRBV5-6 with TRBJ2-1; perhaps TRBD1 as D (5 bases). The germline gives CDR1 SGHDT, CDR2 YYEEEE. The CDR3 is 14 residues long. V was clipped by 0 bases and J by 7 bases, with 11 bases between them. The CDR3 region has the DNA TGTGCCAGCAGCTTGGCAGGGCTGATGAATGAGCAGTTCTTC. Its translation is CASSLAGLMNEQFF.

The CDR3 nucleotides read TGTGCCAGCAGTCCCAGGACAGGGCCAGAGACCCAGTACTTC. Protein product: CASSPRTGPETQYF. This chain joins TRBV2 and TRBJ2-5; TRBD1 aligns across 8 bases. The V and J ends lost 5 bases and 4 bases, in that order; junction bases with no gene match: 6. Germline-derived CDR1 and CDR2 are SNHLY and FYNNEI. The CDR3 has 14 amino acids.

V gene TRBV4-2 combines with J gene TRBJ2-7; a possible D gene is TRBD2 (6 bases). The CDR3 runs 15 residues. Trimming pared 2 bases from V and 7 bases from J, leaving 18 bases between. The germline gives CDR1 LGHNA, CDR2 YNFKEQ. In nucleotides, the CDR3 is TGTGCCAGCAGCCAAAACGGGGGTGCCCCGGGGGAGCAGTACTTC. Its protein is CASSQNGGAPGEQYF.

To note about this clone: The sample holds other DNA sequences that translate to the same CDR3. This chain connects TRBV11-2 to TRBJ1-6; TRBD1 aligns across 8 bases. J was trimmed by 1 base and V by 3 bases; bases with no gene match: 5. Germline CDR1 is SGHAT and CDR2 is FQNNGV. The CDR3 consists of 17 residues. The CDR3 region has the DNA TGTGCCAGCAGCTTGCTCGACAGGGGTTCCTATAATTCACCCCTCCACTTT. This sequence encodes CASSLLDRGSYNSPLHF.

This chain links TRBV2 with TRBJ2-7, with D perhaps matching TRBD2 (5 bases). The CDR3 contains 16 residues. V lost 4 bases and J lost 0, with 16 bases in between. Germline loops: CDR1 SNHLY, CDR2 FYNNEI. Here the CDR3 reads CASSGRGGYRSYEQYF. Written as DNA, the CDR3 is TGTGCCAGCAGTGGAAGAGGAGGATACCGCTCCTACGAGCAGTACTTC.

The rearrangement uses TRBV11-2 and TRBJ1-1; D uncertain. The CDR3 sequence is 14 residues long. CDR1 is SGHAT, CDR2 FQNNGV, per germline. The V and J ends lost 0 bases and 0 bases respectively, with 5 bases between them. In DNA form, the CDR3 reads TGTGCCAGCAGCTTAGATTCAATGAACACTGAAGCTTTCTTT. Translating it yields CASSLDSMNTEAFF.